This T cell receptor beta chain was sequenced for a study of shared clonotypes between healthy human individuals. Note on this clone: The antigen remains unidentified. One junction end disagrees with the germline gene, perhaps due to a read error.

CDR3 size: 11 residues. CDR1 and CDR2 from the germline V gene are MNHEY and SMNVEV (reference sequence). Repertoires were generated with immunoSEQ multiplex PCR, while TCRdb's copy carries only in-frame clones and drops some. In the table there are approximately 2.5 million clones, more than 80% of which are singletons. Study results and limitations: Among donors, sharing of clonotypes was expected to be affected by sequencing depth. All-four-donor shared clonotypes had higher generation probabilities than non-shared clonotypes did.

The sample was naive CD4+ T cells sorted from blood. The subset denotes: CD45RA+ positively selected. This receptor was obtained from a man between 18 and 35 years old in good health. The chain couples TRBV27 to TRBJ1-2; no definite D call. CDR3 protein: CASTFNFREPF. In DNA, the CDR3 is TGTGCCAGCACCTTCAATTTCCGGGAACCCTTC.